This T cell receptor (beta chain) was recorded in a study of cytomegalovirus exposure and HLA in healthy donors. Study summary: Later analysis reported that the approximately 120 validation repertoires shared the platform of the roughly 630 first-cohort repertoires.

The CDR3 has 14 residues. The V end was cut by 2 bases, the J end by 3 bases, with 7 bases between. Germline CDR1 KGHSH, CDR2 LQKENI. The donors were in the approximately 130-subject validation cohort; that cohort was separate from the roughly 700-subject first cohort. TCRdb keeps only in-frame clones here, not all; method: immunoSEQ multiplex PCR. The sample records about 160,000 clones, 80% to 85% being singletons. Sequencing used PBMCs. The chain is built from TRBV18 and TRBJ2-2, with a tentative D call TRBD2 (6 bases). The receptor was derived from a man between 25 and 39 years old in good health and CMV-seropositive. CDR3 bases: TGTGCCAGCTCACCAGCTAGCGACACCGGGGAGCTGTTTTTT. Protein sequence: CASSPASDTGELFF.